One sample yielded the 25 T cell receptor beta chains listed below, sequenced in a study of control samples from healthy donors and cancer patients. Profiled with immunoSEQ multiplex PCR; TCRdb holds only in-frame clones, not every one. The sample yields roughly 14,000 clones, 70% to 80% seen once. Sequencing was performed on formalin-fixed, paraffin-embedded tissue. The receptors were sampled from a female donor with lung cancer.

The chain carries TRBV12-5 and TRBJ2-5; D uncertain. V dropped 6 bases and J dropped 5 bases, with 13 bases sitting between them. The germline CDR1 and CDR2 sequences are LGHNT and FRNRAP. The CDR3 totals 13 residues. CDR3 region: CASGLPVGETQYF. The CDR3 DNA follows: TGTGCTAGTGGACTCCCGGTCGGGGAGACCCAGTACTTC.

The V call is TRBV10-3, the J call TRBJ1-2; a possible D gene is TRBD1 (5 bases). Trimming pared 2 bases from V and 10 bases from J, leaving 20 bases between. The germline CDR1 and CDR2 sequences are ENHRY and SYGVKD. The CDR3 is 15 amino acids. The CDR3: CAISEAGNEDGDYTF. CDR3 bases: TGTGCCATCAGTGAGGCAGGGAATGAGGATGGGGACTACACCTTC.

The V gene is TRBV18, the J gene TRBJ2-3; D is perhaps TRBD2 (5 bases). CDR1 and CDR2 (germline): KGHSH, LQKENI. Between the trimmed V and J ends, which lost 3 bases and 0 bases, there was a span of 10 bases. The CDR3 is 15 amino acids. The CDR3 loop reads CASSPERRSTDTQYF. CDR3 DNA: TGTGCCAGCTCACCCGAGCGGAGGAGCACAGATACGCAGTATTTT.

This chain joins TRBV12-3 or TRBV12-4 and TRBJ1-1; D gene unclear. The CDR3 runs 11 residues. Trimming took 6 bases from V and 4 from J, leaving 6 bases between them. Written as DNA, the CDR3 is TGTGCCAGCAGAATTGGCACTGAAGCTTTCTTT. It encodes CASRIGTEAFF.

The rearrangement uses TRBV2 and TRBJ2-5, with 8 nucleotides matching TRBD2. After removal of 9 bases from V and 6 bases from J, the junction contained 9 bases not matched to a gene. CDR3 size: 13 residues. Germline loops: CDR1 SNHLY, CDR2 FYNNEI. The CDR3 sequence is CASGTSGSKTQYF. In nucleotides, the CDR3 is TGTGCCAGTGGGACTAGTGGGAGTAAGACCCAGTACTTC.

This chain uses TRBV9 with TRBJ2-3; D is perhaps TRBD1 (6 bases). The V end lost 4 bases, the J end lost 4 bases, and 16 bases lay between the germline ends. The CDR3 has 15 residues. From germline, CDR1 is SGDLS and CDR2 YYNGEE. The CDR3 DNA sequence: TGTGCCAGCAGCCGTAACAGGCCAGGGGCAGATACGCAGTATTTT. It codes for CASSRNRPGADTQYF.

The rearrangement uses TRBV12-3 or TRBV12-4 and TRBJ1-2; TRBD1 might be the D (5 bases). V was clipped by 5 bases and J by 2 bases, with 6 bases between them. The CDR3 runs to 12 residues. CDR3 coding DNA: TGTGCCAGCAGTGGGGGGAACTATGGCTACACCTTC. It specifies CASSGGNYGYTF.

This chain joins TRBV7-9 and TRBJ1-1; D is unclear. From germline, CDR1 is SEHNR and CDR2 FQNEAQ (reference sequence). CDR3 size: 13 residues. V lost 5 bases, J lost 4 bases, and 11 bases lay in between. The CDR3 is CASSPQWGTEAFF. The CDR3 nucleotides are TGTGCCAGCAGCCCGCAGTGGGGCACTGAAGCTTTCTTT.

This clone was picked up one time. The rearrangement joins TRBV6-1 to TRBJ2-5; tentatively, D is TRBD1 (5 bases). CDR3 length equals 15 residues. Germline CDR1 MNHNS, CDR2 SASEGT. The V end was cut by 1 base, the J end by 1 base, with 10 bases between. The CDR3 DNA sequence: TGTGCCAGCAGTGAAGGGGTAGGGGTCCAAGAGACCCAGTACTTC. This sequence encodes CASSEGVGVQETQYF.

The chain uses TRBV7-7 and TRBJ2-6; D is unclear. Trimming took off 4 bases at V and 5 bases at J, with 21 bases between the two ends. The CDR3 loop spans 18 amino acids. Germline V gene lookup returns CDR1 SSHAT and CDR2 FNYEAQ (reference sequence). The CDR3 spells CASSSIVKCQSRANVLTF. CDR3 bases: TGTGCCAGCAGCTCTATTGTTAAGTGCCAAAGTCGGGCCAACGTCCTGACTTTC.

This clone was observed once. The rearrangement uses TRBV7-9 and TRBJ2-1; D is perhaps TRBD1 or TRBD2 (5 bases each). Per the germline V gene, CDR1 is SEHNR and CDR2 is FQNEAQ (reference sequence). CDR3 size: 15 residues. V dropped 5 bases and J dropped 10 bases, with 21 bases sitting between them. CDR3 nucleotides: TGTGCCAGCAGCCTCAGGGTGTCGGGGCCCGAGGAGCAGTTCTTC. Its protein product is CASSLRVSGPEEQFF.

Notes on this clone: In the same sample, other DNA sequences code for this CDR3. V usage is TRBV20-1 and J usage is TRBJ2-3; TRBD2 matches 9 bases. V dropped 6 bases and J dropped 2; count of bases not matched to a gene: 9. Germline CDR1 and CDR2: DFQATT and SNEGSKA (reference sequence). CDR3 size: 15 residues. CDR3 bases: TGCAGTGCGAGTGGAGCGGGGGGCTCCACAGATACGCAGTATTTT. As protein: CSASGAGGSTDTQYF.

This sequence joins TRBV10-3 and TRBJ1-4, with D maybe TRBD1 (5 bases). This CDR3 contains 13 residues. V was pared by 10 bases and J by 8 bases, with 17 bases between. Germline V gives CDR1 ENHRY, CDR2 SYGVKD. This chain's CDR3 is CATRFGTEEKLFF. DNA of the CDR3: TGTGCCACCCGCTTCGGGACCGAGGAAAAACTGTTTTTT.

This clone was recorded once. The chain employs TRBV4-2 and TRBJ2-5; 8 positions agree with TRBD2. Trimming at V came to 1 base and at J to 2 bases, leaving 6 bases not matched to a gene. Germline V gene data show CDR1 as LGHNA and CDR2 as YNFKEQ. The CDR3 extends over 16 amino acids. Written as DNA, the CDR3 is TGTGCCAGCAGCCAAGTATACGGGAGGGCACAAGAGACCCAGTACTTC. As protein: CASSQVYGRAQETQYF.

The gene calls are TRBV28 and TRBJ2-7, with D possibly TRBD2 on 6 matching bases. CDR3 length: 12 amino acids. V lost 6 bases and J lost 7, with 13 bases in between. CDR1 and CDR2 from the germline V gene are MDHEN and SYDVKM. This chain's CDR3 is CASSTGTSEQYF. The CDR3 coding sequence is TGTGCCAGCAGCACCGGGACTTCTGAGCAGTACTTC.

V usage is TRBV19 and J usage is TRBJ2-5; D may be TRBD2 (6 bases). CDR1 is LNHDA and CDR2 is SQIVND in the germline V gene (reference sequence). The CDR3 runs 16 residues. V was trimmed by 2 bases and J by 5 bases, leaving 18 bases between them. Here the CDR3 reads CASSIRNPGSRETQYF. Written as DNA, the CDR3 is TGTGCCAGTAGTATAAGAAACCCCGGGAGCAGGGAGACCCAGTACTTC. The full variable domain, completed using reference TRBV19 and TRBJ2-5, is DGGITQSPKYLFRKEGQNVTLSCEQNLNHDAMYWYRQDPGQGLRLIYYSQIVNDFQKGDIAEGYSVSREKKESFPLTVTSAQKNPTAFYLCASSIRNPGSRETQYFGPGTRLLVL.

V and J are TRBV19 and TRBJ2-7; D is ambiguous. CDR1 is LNHDA, CDR2 SQIVND, per germline (reference sequence). The V end lost 0 bases, the J end lost 0 bases, and 3 bases lay between the germline ends. This CDR3 is 13 amino acids long. CDR3 residues: CASSIDSSYEQYF. The CDR3 DNA is TGTGCCAGTAGTATAGACAGCTCCTACGAGCAGTACTTC. The entire variable domain, with the rest obtained from reference TRBV19 and TRBJ2-7, is as follows: DGGITQSPKYLFRKEGQNVTLSCEQNLNHDAMYWYRQDPGQGLRLIYYSQIVNDFQKGDIAEGYSVSREKKESFPLTVTSAQKNPTAFYLCASSIDSSYEQYFGPGTRLTVT.

The chain employs TRBV9 and TRBJ2-1, with 8 bases lining up with TRBD2. V lost 0 bases, J lost 11 bases, and 13 bases stayed unmatched. The CDR3 is made up of 16 amino acids. Germline V gene sequence: CDR1 SGDLS, CDR2 YYNGEE. The CDR3 sequence is CASSVDPGGQGVKQFF. The CDR3 coding sequence is TGTGCCAGCAGCGTAGACCCGGGAGGGCAAGGTGTTAAGCAGTTCTTC.

This clone was counted once. This chain connects TRBV18 to TRBJ2-1, with D hard to call. Trimming cost V 6 bases and J 4 bases, with 10 bases left between them. The CDR3 has 13 amino acids. Germline CDR1 KGHSH, CDR2 LQKENI. CDR3 in amino acids: CASSIDQYNEQFF. The CDR3 nucleotides read TGTGCCAGCTCGATCGACCAATACAATGAGCAGTTCTTC.

V usage is TRBV27 and J usage is TRBJ2-2; D not resolved. Trimming took off 4 bases at V and 3 bases at J, with 12 bases between the two ends. The germline V gene encodes CDR1 MNHEY and CDR2 SMNVEV (reference sequence). The CDR3 runs 15 residues. CDR3 bases: TGTGCCAGCAGTTATATAGGGCCCCACACCGGGGAGCTGTTTTTT. It yields the protein CASSYIGPHTGELFF.

J is TRBJ2-1 and V is TRBV7-9; 11 bases are a match to TRBD2. Germline CDR1 reads SEHNR; CDR2 reads FQNEAQ (reference sequence). Unmatched junction bases numbered 6, after V lost 2 bases and J lost 9 bases. CDR3 length: 15 residues. CDR3 nucleotides: TGTGCCAGCAGCTTAATTACTAGCGGGAGAGGTGAGCAGTTCTTC. This encodes CASSLITSGRGEQFF.

The chain carries TRBV4-2 and TRBJ2-5; TRBD2 matches at 8 bases. There are 18 residues in the CDR3. Germline CDR1 and CDR2: LGHNA and YNFKEQ. V gave up 0 bases and J gave up 2 bases; unmatched junction bases: 11. The CDR3 DNA sequence: TGTGCCAGCAGCCAAGACCAGGAGTGGGGACTAGGACAAGAGACCCAGTACTTC. It yields the protein CASSQDQEWGLGQETQYF.

This clone was seen a few times. The gene calls are TRBV5-1 and TRBJ2-2; possible D gene TRBD1, 7 bases. Trimming left V 4 bases short and J 5 bases short, with 15 bases between. This CDR3 region has 15 residues. The germline gives CDR1 SGHRS, CDR2 YFSETQ. The CDR3 protein is CASSGDSGLTGELFF. The CDR3 DNA is TGCGCCAGCAGCGGGGACAGCGGGTTGACCGGGGAGCTGTTTTTT. Based on the CDR3 plus reference TRBV5-1 and TRBJ2-2, the full variable domain is KAGVTQTPRYLIKTRGQQVTLSCSPISGHRSVSWYQQTPGQGLQFLFEYFSETQRNKGNFPGRFSGRQFSNSRSEMNVSTLELGDSALYLCASSGDSGLTGELFFGEGSRLTVL.

The gene calls are TRBV6-2 or TRBV6-3 and TRBJ2-3, with TRBD2 identical over 7 bases. The CDR3 extends over 14 amino acids. CDR1 MNHEY and CDR2 SVGEGT come from the germline V gene. V was clipped by 5 bases and J by 2 bases; unmatched bases: 4. CDR3 residues: CASSRAGVTDTQYF. In DNA form, the CDR3 reads TGTGCCAGCAGTCGGGCGGGAGTCACAGATACGCAGTATTTT.

This sequence joins TRBV30 and TRBJ2-5, with D possibly matching TRBD2 (5 bases). The V gene's germline CDR1 is GTSNPN and CDR2 SVGIG (reference sequence). The CDR3 sequence is 13 residues long. V was cut by 5 bases and J by 1 base, with 11 bases left in between. CDR3 loop: CAWAPRGQETQYF. The CDR3 nucleotides read TGTGCCTGGGCGCCCCGGGGCCAAGAGACCCAGTACTTC. The full variable domain, rest sourced from reference TRBV30 and TRBJ2-5, is SQTIHQWPATLVQPVGSPLSLECTVEGTSNPNLYWYRQAAGRGLQLLFYSVGIGQISSEVPQNLSASRPQDRQFILSSKKLLLSDSGFYLCAWAPRGQETQYFGPGTRLLVL.